This T cell receptor beta chain comes out of a study of blood T cell repertoires in COVID-19. Study at large: PBMCs, B-cell-depleted T cells, or T cells provided the cDNA or gDNA that made up the material.

Authors' methods: Estimation of nucleated cell counts relied on the amplification of reference gene primers. Clones were sequenced by immunoSEQ multiplex PCR, and TCRdb holds only the in-frame ones, with some missing. That table furnishes V, J and clone size, whereas the DNA furnished D and trimming. The repertoire includes 200,000 to 250,000 clones, more than 65% of them detected once, and approximately 13% sits in the top ten. This receptor was taken from a human donor in a cohort sampled during active COVID-19. The specimen was peripheral blood.

This CDR3 is CASSHSGNNEQFF. In nucleotides, the CDR3 is TGTGCCAGCAGCCATAGCGGGAACAATGAGCAGTTCTTC. The chain links TRBV21-1 to TRBJ2-1; the table's D gene call, TRBD2, was not cross checked with the DNA. TRBV21-1 is listed as a pseudogene. CDR3 length equals 13 residues.